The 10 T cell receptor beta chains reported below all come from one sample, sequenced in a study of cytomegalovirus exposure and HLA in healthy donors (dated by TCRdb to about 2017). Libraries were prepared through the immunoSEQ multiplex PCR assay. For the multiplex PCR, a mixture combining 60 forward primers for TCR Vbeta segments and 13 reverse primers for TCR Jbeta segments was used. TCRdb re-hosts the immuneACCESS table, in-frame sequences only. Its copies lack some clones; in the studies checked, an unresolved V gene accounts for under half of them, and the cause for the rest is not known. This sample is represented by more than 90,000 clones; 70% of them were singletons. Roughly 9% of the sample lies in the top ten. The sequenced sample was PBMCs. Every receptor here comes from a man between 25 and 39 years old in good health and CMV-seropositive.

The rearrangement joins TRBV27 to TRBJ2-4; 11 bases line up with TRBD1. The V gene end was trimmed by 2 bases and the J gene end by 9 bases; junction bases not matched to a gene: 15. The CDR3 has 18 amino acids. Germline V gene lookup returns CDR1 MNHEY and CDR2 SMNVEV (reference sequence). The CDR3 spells CASSLRGGQGAKPAIQYF. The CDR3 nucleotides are TGTGCCAGCAGTTTACGGGGCGGACAGGGGGCGAAGCCGGCCATTCAGTACTTC.

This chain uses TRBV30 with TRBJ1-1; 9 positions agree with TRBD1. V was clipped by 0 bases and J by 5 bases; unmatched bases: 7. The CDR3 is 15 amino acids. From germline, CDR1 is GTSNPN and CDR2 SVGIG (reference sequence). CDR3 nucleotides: TGTGCCTGGAGTGTACAAACAGGGGGCAGGACTGAAGCTTTCTTT. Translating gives CAWSVQTGGRTEAFF. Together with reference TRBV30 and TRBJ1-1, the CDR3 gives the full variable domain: SQTIHQWPATLVQPVGSPLSLECTVEGTSNPNLYWYRQAAGRGLQLLFYSVGIGQISSEVPQNLSASRPQDRQFILSSKKLLLSDSGFYLCAWSVQTGGRTEAFFGQGTRLTVV.

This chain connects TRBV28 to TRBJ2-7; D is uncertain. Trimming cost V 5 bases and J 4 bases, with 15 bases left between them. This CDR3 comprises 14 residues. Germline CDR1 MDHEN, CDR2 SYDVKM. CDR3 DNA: TGTGCCAGCAGTGAGGATGGGTACCGTTACGAGCAGTACGTC. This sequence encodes CASSEDGYRYEQYV.

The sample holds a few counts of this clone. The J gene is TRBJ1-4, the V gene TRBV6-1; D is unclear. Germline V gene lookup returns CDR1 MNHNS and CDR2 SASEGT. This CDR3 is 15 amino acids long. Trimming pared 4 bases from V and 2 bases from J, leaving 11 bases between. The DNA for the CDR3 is TGTGCCAGCAGTGTCGGGGAGGCTACTAATGAAAAACTGTTTTTT. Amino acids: CASSVGEATNEKLFF.

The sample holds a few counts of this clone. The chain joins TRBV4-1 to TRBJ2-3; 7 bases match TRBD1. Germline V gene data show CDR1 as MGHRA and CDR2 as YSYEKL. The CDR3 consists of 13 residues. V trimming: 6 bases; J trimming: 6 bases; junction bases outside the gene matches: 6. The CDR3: CASRQLQGDTQYF. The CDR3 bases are TGCGCCAGCAGACAACTACAGGGGGATACGCAGTATTTT.

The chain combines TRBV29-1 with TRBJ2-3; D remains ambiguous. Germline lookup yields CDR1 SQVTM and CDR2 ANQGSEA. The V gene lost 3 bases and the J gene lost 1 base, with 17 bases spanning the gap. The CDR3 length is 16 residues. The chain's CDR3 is CSVDSPPLDRTDTQYF. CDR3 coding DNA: TGCAGCGTTGATTCACCGCCCCTAGACCGCACAGATACGCAGTATTTT.

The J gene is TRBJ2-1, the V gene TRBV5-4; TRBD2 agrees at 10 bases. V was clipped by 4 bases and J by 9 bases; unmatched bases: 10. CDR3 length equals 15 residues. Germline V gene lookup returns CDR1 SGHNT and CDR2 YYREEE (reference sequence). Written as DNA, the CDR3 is TGTGCCAGCAGCCGAGCGGGGGGGCTCCGTAGTGAGCAGTTCTTC. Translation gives CASSRAGGLRSEQFF.

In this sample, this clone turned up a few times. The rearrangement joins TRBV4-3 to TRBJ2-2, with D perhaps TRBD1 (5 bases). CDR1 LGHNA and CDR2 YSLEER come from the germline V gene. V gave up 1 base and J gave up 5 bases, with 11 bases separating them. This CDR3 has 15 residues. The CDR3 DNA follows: TGCGCCAGCAGCCAAGCTAGTAGGACAACCGGGGAGCTGTTTTTT. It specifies CASSQASRTTGELFF.

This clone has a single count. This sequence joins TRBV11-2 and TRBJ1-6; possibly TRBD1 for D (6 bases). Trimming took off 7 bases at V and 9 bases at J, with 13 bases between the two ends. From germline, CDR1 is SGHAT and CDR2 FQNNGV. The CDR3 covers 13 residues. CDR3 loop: CASTVSGVSPLHF. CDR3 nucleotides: TGTGCCAGCACCGTTTCAGGGGTTTCACCCCTCCACTTT.

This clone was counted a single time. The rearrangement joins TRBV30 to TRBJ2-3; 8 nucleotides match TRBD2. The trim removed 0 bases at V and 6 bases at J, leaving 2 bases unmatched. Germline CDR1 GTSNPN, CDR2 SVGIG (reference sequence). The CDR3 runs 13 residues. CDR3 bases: TGTGCCTGGAGTGTACGGGAGGGCGATACGCAGTATTTT. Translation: CAWSVREGDTQYF.